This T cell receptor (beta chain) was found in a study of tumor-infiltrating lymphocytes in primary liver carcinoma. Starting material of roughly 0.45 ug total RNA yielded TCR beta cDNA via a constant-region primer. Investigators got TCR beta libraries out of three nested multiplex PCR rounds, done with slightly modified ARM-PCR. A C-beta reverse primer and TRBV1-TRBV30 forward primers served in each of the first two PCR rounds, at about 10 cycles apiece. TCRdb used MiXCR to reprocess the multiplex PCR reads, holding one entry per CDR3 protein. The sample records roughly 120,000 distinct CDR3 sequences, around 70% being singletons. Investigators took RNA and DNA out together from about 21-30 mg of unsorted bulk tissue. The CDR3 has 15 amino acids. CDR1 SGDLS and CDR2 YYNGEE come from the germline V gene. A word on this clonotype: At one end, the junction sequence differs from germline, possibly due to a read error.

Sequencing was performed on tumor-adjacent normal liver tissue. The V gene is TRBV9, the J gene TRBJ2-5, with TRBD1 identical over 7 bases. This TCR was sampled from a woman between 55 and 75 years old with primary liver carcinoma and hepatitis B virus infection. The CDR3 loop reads CVSSTTGVIGETQYF. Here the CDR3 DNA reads TGTGTCAGCAGCACTACAGGGGTGATCGGAGAGACCCAGTACTTC.